Listed below are T cell receptor beta chains from one sample, sequenced in a study of CD8+CD57+ T cells in acquired aplastic anemia. One entry per CDR3 protein, called by TCRdb with MiXCR from the reads. Of about 260,000 distinct CDR3 sequences in the sample, 82% were seen once. Sequenced material: sorted CD4+, CD8+, or CD8+CD57+ T cells (not recorded which) from PBMCs. All receptors derive from a human donor with aplastic anemia. Each CDR3 is given with its conserved first and last residue. The D gene is left open where the match is weak. Size is stated for part of the rows, as once, few or many counts, or as a class when the clone is expanded.

>TRBJ1-6|-|TRBV6-1|few
CASRDRDVGPTPLHF
TGTGCCAGCAGGGACCGGGACGTCGGTCCGACACCCCTCCACTTT
>TRBJ2-3|-|TRBV7-9|-
CASSQISDTQYF
TGTGCCAGCAGCCAGATCTCAGATACGCAGTATTTT
>TRBJ2-7|-|TRBV7-9|-
CASGNGRTVKQYF
TGCGCCAGCGGCAACGGTAGAACCGTTAAGCAGTACTTC
>TRBJ1-2|TRBD1|TRBV7-3|-
CASTRQGNSYGHTF
TGTGCCAGCACAAGACAGGGGAATTCCTATGGACACACCTTC
>TRBJ2-3|-|TRBV29-1|few
CSVVQEGITDTQYF
TGCAGCGTTGTGCAGGAGGGGATCACAGATACGCAGTATTTT
>TRBJ1-1|-|TRBV19|-
CASSLGVTANTEAFF
TGTGCCAGCAGTTTGGGGGTGACAGCCAACACTGAAGCTTTCTTT
>TRBJ1-2|-|TRBV15|-
CATSRDLVDGYTF
TGTGCCACCAGCAGAGATCTGGTGGATGGCTACACCTTC
>TRBJ2-7|TRBD1|TRBV19|-
CASSIPGLGQGGEQYF
TGTGCCAGTAGTATCCCCGGCCTCGGACAGGGGGGAGAGCAGTACTTC
>TRBJ2-7|TRBD1|TRBV15|-
CATNRSRGRDEQYF
TGTGCCACCAACAGAAGCAGGGGGAGAGATGAGCAGTACTTC
>TRBJ1-2|-|TRBV2|-
CASSDGGSDDYTF
TGTGCCAGCAGCGATGGGGGGAGCGATGACTACACCTTC
>TRBJ2-5|-|TRBV7-3|-
CATSRGSDPVTQYF
TGTGCCACCAGCAGAGGGTCAGACCCCGTGACACAGTACTTC
>TRBJ2-1|TRBD1|TRBV7-9|once
CASSLNPRGRAYNEQFF
TGTGCCAGCAGCTTAAACCCCAGGGGGCGTGCCTACAATGAGCAGTTCTTC
>TRBJ2-5|-|TRBV29-1|-
CSATGTETQYF
TGCAGCGCTACCGGGACTGAGACCCAGTACTTC
>TRBJ1-6|-|TRBV7-8|-
CASSLAGGTSPHHF
TGTGCCAGCAGCTTAGCTGGAGGTACCTCACCCCACCACTTT
>TRBJ2-1|-|TRBV2|-
CASGDGASSMDELFF
TGTGCCAGCGGCGACGGGGCTAGTTCCATGGATGAGCTGTTCTTC
>TRBJ1-2|-|TRBV7-9|-
CASWVGSGYTF
TGTGCCAGTTGGGTGGGAAGTGGCTACACCTTC
>TRBJ2-7|-|TRBV2|-
CASSYEDGNNEQYF
TGTGCCAGCAGTTACGAGGATGGTAACAATGAGCAGTACTTC